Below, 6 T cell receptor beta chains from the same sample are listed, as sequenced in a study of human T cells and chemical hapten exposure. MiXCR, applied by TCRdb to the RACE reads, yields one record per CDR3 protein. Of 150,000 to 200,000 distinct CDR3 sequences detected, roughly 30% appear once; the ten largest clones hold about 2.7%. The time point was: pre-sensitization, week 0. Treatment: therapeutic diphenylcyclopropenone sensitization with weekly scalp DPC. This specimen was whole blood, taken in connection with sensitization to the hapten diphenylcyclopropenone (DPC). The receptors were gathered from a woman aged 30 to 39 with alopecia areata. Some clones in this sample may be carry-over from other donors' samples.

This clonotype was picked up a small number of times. CDR3: CASTLVPGTGNGYTF. The CDR3 region has the DNA TGTGCCAGCACCTTGGTTCCCGGGACAGGGAACGGCTACACCTTC. V usage is TRBV27 and J usage is TRBJ1-2; the match to TRBD1 covers 9 bases. Germline V gene data show CDR1 as MNHEY and CDR2 as SMNVEV (reference sequence). After removal of 7 bases from V and 8 bases from J, the junction contained 14 bases not matched to a gene. This CDR3 contains 15 residues.

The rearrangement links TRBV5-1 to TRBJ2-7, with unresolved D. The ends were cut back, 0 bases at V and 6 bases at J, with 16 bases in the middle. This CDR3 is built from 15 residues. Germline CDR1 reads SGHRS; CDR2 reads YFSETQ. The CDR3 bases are TGCGCCAGCAGCTTGGCTCAGGTTATTTTGTCCGAGCAGTACTTC. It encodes CASSLAQVILSEQYF. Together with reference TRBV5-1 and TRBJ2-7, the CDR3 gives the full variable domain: KAGVTQTPRYLIKTRGQQVTLSCSPISGHRSVSWYQQTPGQGLQFLFEYFSETQRNKGNFPGRFSGRQFSNSRSEMNVSTLELGDSALYLCASSLAQVILSEQYFGPGTRLTVT.

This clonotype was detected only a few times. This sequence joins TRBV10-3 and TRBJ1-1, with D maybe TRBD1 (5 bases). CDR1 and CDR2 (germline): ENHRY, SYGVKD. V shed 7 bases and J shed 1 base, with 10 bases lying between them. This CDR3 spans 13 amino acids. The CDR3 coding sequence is TGTGCCATCAACCCGGGACCGAACACTGAAGCTTTCTTT. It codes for CAINPGPNTEAFF.

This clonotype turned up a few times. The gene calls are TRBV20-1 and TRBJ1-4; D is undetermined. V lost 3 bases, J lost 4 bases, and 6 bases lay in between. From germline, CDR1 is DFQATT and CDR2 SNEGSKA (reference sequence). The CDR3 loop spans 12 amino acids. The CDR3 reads CSASGRNEKLFF. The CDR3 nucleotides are TGCAGTGCTAGCGGGCGTAATGAAAAACTGTTTTTT.

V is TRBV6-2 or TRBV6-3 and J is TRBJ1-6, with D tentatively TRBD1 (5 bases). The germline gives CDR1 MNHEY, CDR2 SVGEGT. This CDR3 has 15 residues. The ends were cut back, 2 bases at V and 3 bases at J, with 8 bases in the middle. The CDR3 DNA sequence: TGTGCCAGCAGTTACGGCAGGGTCTATAATTCACCCCTCCACTTT. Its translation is CASSYGRVYNSPLHF.

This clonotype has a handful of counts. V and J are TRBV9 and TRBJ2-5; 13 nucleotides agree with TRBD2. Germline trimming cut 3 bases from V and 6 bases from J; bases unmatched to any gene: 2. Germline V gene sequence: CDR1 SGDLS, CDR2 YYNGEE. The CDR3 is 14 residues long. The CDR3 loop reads CASSGTSGGQTQYF. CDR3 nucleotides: TGTGCCAGCAGCGGGACTAGCGGGGGACAGACCCAGTACTTC.